This TCR beta chain emerged from a study of blood T cell repertoires in COVID-19. On the study more broadly: Spain, Italy and the United States supplied samples that represented acute and convalescent COVID-19. From T cells, B-cell-depleted T cells, or PBMCs came the material, which was cDNA or gDNA.

Original handling: Amplification of reference gene primers was used by the study to estimate nucleated cell counts. The assay was immunoSEQ multiplex PCR, and TCRdb's table has in-frame clones only and misses some. The V and J calls and the clone size are those of that table, but D and trimming were determined from the DNA. The sample holds about 170,000 clones, roughly four fifths seen once. Recruited during active infection, patients (from Seattle) were subsequently followed longitudinally. This CDR3 spans 16 amino acids. Germline V gene lookup returns CDR1 SGHVS and CDR2 FNYEAQ. Trimming at V came to 5 bases and at J to 10 bases, leaving 16 bases not matched to a gene.

The chain joins TRBV7-6 to TRBJ2-3; the match to TRBD2 covers 9 bases. The sequenced material came from peripheral blood. The source is a woman older than 75 with COVID-19, enrolled during active disease. This chain's CDR3 is CASSPLSGSGFESQYF. In nucleotides, the CDR3 is TGTGCCAGCAGCCCGCTTAGCGGGAGTGGGTTCGAATCGCAGTATTTT.